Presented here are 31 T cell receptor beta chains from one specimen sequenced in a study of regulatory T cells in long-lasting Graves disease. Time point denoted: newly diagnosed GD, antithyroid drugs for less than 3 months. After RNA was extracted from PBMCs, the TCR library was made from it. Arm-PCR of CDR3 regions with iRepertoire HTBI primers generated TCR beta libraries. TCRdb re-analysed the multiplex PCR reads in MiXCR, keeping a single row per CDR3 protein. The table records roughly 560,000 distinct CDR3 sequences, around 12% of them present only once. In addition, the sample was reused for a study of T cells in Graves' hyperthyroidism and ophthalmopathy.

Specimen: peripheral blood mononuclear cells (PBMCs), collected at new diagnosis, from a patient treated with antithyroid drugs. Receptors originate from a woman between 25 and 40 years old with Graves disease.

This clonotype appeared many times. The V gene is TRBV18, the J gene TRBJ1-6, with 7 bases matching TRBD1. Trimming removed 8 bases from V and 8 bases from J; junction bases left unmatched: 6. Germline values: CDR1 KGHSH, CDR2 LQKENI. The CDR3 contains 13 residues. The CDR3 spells CASTWTGDSPLHF. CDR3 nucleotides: TGTGCCAGCACCTGGACAGGAGATTCACCCCTCCACTTT.

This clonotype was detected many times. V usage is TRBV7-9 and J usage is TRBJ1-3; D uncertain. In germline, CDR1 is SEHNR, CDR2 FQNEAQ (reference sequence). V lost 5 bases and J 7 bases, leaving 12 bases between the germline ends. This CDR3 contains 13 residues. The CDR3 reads CASSPTSVNTIYF. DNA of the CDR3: TGTGCCAGCAGCCCAACCTCCGTGAACACCATATATTTT.

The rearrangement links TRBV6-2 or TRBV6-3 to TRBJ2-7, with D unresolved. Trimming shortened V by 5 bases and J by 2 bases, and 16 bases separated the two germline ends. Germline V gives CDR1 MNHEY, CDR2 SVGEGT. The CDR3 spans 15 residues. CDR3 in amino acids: CASSTDWSKTYEQYF. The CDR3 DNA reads TGTGCCAGCAGTACCGACTGGTCTAAAACCTACGAGCAGTACTTC.

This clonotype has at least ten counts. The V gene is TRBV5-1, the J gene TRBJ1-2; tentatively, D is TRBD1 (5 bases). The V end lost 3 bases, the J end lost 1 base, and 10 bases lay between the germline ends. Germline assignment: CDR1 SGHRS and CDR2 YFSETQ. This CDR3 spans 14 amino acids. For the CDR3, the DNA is TGCGCCAGCAGCTCGTCCGGGGGTAACTATGGCTACACCTTC. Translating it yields CASSSSGGNYGYTF.

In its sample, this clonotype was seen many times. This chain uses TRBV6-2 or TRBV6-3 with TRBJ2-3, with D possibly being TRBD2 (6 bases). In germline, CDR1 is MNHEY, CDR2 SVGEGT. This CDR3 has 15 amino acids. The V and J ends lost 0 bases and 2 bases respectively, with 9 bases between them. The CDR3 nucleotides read TGTGCCAGCAGTTACTCTAGCGGAACCACAGATACGCAGTATTTT. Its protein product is CASSYSSGTTDTQYF.

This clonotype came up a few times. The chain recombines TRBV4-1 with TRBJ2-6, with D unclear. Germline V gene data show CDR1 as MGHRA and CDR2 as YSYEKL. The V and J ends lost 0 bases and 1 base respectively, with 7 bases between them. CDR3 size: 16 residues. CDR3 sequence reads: CASSQELVSGANVLTF. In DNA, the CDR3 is TGCGCCAGCAGCCAAGAATTGGTGTCTGGGGCCAACGTCCTGACTTTC.

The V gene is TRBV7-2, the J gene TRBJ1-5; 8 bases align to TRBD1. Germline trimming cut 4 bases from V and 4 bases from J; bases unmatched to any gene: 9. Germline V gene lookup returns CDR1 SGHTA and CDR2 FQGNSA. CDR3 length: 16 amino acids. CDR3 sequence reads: CASSSGAGGGNQPQHF. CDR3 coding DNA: TGTGCCAGCAGCTCCGGGGCAGGGGGCGGGAATCAGCCCCAGCATTTT. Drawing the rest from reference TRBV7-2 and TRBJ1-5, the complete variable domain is GAGVSQSPSNKVTEKGKDVELRCDPISGHTALYWYRQSLGQGLEFLIYFQGNSAPDKSGLPSDRFSAERTGGSVSTLTIQRTQQEDSAVYLCASSSGAGGGNQPQHFGDGTRLSIL.

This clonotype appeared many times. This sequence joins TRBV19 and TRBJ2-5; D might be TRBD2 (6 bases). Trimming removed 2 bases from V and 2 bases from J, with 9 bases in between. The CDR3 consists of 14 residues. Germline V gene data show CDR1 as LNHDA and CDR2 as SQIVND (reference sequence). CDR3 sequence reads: CASSIFAGQETQYF. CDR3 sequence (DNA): TGTGCCAGTAGTATATTTGCGGGACAAGAGACCCAGTACTTC.

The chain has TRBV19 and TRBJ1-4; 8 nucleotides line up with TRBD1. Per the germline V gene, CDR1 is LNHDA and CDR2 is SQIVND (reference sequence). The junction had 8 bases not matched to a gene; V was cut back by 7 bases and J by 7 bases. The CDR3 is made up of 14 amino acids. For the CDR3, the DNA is TGTGCCAGTAAGGCCGGGACAGGAGGTGAAAAACTGTTTTTT. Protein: CASKAGTGGEKLFF.

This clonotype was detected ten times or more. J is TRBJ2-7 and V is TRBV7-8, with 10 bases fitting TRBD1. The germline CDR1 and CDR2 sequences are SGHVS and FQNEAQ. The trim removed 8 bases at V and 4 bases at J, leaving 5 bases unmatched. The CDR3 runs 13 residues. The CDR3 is CASGRDRGYEQYF. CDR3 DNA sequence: TGTGCCAGCGGCCGGGACAGGGGTTACGAGCAGTACTTC.

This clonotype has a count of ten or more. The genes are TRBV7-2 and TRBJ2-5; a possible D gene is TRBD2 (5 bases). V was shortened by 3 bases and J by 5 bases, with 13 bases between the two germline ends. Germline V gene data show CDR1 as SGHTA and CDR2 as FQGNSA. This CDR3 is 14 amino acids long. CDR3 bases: TGTGCCAGCAGCTTTTCTGGAGGAGGCGAGACCCAGTACTTC. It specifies CASSFSGGGETQYF.

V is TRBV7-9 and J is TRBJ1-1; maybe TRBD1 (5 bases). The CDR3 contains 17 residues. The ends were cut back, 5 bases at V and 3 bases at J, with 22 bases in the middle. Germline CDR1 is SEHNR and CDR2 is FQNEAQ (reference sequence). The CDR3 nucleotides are TGTGCCAGCAGCCCCCAGGGTTTATGGTCTTTTGACACTGAAGCTTTCTTT. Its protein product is CASSPQGLWSFDTEAFF.

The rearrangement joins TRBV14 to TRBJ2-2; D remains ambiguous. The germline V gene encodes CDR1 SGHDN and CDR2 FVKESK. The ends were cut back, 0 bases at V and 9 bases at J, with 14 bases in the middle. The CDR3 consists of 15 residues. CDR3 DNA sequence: TGTGCCAGCAGCCAAGATCTCGTCCTCTCCCGGGAGCTGTTTTTT. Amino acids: CASSQDLVLSRELFF.

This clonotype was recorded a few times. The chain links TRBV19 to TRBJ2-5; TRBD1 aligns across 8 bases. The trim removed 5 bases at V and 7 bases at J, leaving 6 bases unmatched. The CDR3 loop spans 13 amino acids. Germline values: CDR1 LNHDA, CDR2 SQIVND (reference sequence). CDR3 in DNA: TGTGCCAGTAGTCCAGGGGGCGGAGGGACCCAGTACTTC. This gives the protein CASSPGGGGTQYF.

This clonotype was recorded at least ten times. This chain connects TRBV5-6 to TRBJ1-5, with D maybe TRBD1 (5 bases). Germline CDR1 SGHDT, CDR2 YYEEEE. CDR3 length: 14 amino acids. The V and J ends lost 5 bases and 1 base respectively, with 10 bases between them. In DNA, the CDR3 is TGTGCCAGCAGTCTAACAGGCAGCAATCAGCCCCAGCATTTT. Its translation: CASSLTGSNQPQHF.

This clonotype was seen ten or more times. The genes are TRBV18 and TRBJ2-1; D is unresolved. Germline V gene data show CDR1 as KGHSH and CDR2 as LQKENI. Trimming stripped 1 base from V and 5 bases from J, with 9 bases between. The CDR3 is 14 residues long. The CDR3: CASSPQLGDNEQFF. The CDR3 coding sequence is TGTGCCAGCTCACCACAACTGGGCGACAATGAGCAGTTCTTC.

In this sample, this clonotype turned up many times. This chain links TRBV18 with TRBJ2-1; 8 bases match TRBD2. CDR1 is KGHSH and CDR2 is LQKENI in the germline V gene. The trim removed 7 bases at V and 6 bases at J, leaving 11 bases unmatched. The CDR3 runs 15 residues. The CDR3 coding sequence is TGTGCCAGCTTAACCGGGACTAGAGCACCCAATGAGCAGTTCTTC. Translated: CASLTGTRAPNEQFF.

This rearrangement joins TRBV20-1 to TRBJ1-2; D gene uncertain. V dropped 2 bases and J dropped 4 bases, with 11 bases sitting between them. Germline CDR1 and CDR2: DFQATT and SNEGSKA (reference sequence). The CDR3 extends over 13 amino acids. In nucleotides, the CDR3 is TGCAGTGCTAGACCCCCCGGTAGCTATGGCTACACCTTC. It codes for CSARPPGSYGYTF.

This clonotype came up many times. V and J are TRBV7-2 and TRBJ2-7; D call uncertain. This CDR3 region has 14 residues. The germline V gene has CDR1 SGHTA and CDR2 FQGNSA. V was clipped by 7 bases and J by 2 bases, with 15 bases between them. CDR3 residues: CASTTIGGTYEQYF. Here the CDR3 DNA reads TGTGCCAGCACCACTATCGGCGGTACCTACGAGCAGTACTTC.

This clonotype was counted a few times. The DNA of the CDR3 is TGTGCCACCAGCAGAGGAGGTTCGAGGGACTACACCTTC. Its protein is CATSRGGSRDYTF. The chain recombines TRBV15 with TRBJ1-2; no firm D call. The CDR3 sequence is 13 residues long. The V gene's germline CDR1 is LNHNV and CDR2 YYDKDF (reference sequence). The V end was cut by 1 base, the J end by 10 bases, with 13 bases between.

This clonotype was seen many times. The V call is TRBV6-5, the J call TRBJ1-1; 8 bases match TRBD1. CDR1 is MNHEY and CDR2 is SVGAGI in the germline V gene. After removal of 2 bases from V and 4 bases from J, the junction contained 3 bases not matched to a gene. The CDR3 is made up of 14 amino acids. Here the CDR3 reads CASSYPDRVTEAFF. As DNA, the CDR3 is TGTGCCAGCAGTTACCCGGACAGGGTCACTGAAGCTTTCTTT.

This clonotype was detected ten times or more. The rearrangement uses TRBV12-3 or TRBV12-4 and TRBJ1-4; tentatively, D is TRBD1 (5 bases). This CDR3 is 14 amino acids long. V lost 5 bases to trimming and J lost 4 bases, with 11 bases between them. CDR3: CASSPGNLNEKLFF. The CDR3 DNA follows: TGTGCCAGCAGTCCAGGGAACCTTAATGAAAAACTGTTTTTT.

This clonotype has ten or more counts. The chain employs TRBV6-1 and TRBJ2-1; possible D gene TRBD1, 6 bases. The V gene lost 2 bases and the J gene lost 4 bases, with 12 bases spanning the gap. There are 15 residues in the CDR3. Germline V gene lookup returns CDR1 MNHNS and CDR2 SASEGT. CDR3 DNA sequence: TGTGCCAGCAGTGAAAGGGCAGGGGATTACAATGAGCAGTTCTTC. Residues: CASSERAGDYNEQFF.

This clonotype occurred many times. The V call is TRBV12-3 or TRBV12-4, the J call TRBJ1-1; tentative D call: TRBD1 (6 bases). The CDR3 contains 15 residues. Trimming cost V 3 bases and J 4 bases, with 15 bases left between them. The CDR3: CASSFGGPLGTEAFF. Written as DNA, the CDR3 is TGTGCCAGCAGTTTCGGGGGCCCTCTGGGCACTGAAGCTTTCTTT.

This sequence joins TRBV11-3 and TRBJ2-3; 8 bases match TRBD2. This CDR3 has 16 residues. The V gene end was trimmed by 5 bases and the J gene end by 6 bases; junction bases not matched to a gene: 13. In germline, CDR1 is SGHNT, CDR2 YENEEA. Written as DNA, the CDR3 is TGTGCCAGCAGCGGGCCCCGGGAGGGACGGCTCGATACGCAGTATTTT. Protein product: CASSGPREGRLDTQYF.

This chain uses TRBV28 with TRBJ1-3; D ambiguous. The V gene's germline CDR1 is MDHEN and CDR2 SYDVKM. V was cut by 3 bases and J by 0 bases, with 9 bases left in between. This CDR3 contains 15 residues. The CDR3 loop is CASSLLKGSGNTIYF. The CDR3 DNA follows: TGTGCCAGCAGTTTGCTTAAGGGCTCTGGAAACACCATATATTTT.

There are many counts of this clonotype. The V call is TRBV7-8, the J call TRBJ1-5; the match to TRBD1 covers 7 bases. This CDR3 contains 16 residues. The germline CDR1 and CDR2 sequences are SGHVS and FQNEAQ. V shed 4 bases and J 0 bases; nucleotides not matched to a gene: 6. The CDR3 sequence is CASSSGTVYSNQPQHF. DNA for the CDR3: TGTGCCAGCAGCTCAGGGACAGTCTATAGCAATCAGCCCCAGCATTTT.

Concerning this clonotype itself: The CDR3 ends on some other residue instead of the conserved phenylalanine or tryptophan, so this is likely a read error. CDR3 loop: CASSSQGGTEAFL. The CDR3 DNA follows: TGTGCCAGCAGCTCTCAGGGGGGCACTGAAGCTTTCCTT. The J gene is TRBJ1-1, the V gene TRBV7-2; TRBD1 matches 7 bases. Germline CDR1 reads SGHTA; CDR2 reads FQGNSA. There are 13 residues in the CDR3. The V segment lost 4 bases and the J segment 4 bases; nucleotides outside the gene matches: 3.

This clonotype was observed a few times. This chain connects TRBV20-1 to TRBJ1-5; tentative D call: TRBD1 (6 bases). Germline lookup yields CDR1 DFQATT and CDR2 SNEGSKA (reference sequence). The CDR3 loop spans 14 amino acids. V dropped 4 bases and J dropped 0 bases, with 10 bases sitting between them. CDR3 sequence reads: CSAISGASNQPQHF. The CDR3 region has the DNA TGCAGTGCTATATCGGGGGCTAGCAATCAGCCCCAGCATTTT.

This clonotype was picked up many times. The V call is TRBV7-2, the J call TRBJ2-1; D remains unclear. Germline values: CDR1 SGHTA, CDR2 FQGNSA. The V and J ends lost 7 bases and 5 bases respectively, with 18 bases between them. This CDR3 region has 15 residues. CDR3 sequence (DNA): TGTGCCAGCACCCCAGTCCCCCACCCCAACAATGAGCAGTTCTTC. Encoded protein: CASTPVPHPNNEQFF.

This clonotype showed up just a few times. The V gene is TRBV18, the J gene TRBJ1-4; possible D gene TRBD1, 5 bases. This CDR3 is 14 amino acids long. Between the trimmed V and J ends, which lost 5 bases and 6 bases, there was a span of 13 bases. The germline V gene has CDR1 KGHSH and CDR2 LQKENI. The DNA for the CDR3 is TGTGCCAGCTCAAGGCTCCGGGGGGATGAAAAACTGTTTTTT. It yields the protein CASSRLRGDEKLFF. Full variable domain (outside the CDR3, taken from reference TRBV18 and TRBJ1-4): NAGVMQNPRHLVRRRGQEARLRCSPMKGHSHVYWYRQLPEEGLKFMVYLQKENIIDESGMPKERFSAEFPKEGPSILRIQQVVRGDSAAYFCASSRLRGDEKLFFGSGTQLSVL.